This T cell receptor (beta chain) originates from a study of molecular identifiers for immune sequencing clone quantification. This clonotype was counted ten times or more. TCRdb reprocessed the PCR reads via MiXCR and lists one record per CDR3 protein. The sample holds 50,000 or so distinct CDR3 sequences, under 30% seen once. Naive CD8 T cells were picked out by sorting for CD8+CD4-CCR7+CD45RA+. CDR1 is MNHEY, CDR2 SMNVEV, per germline (reference sequence). There are 14 residues in the CDR3. Trimming shortened V by 0 bases and J by 0 bases, and 6 bases separated the two germline ends. The sequence was collected from a human donor in good health. Some libraries in this study had Jurkat cell RNA spiked in. This chain uses TRBV27 with TRBJ2-7; TRBD1 is a possible D gene (5 bases). Sequenced sample: naive CD8+ T cells from blood, with Jurkat cell RNA spiked in. Subset described: FACS-sorted CD8+CD4-CCR7+CD45RA+ naive T cells. CDR3 region: CASSLSGPSYEQYF. In DNA form, the CDR3 reads TGTGCCAGCAGTTTATCGGGGCCCTCCTACGAGCAGTACTTC.